The subject of this entry is one TCR beta chain. The data originate from a study of OX40 agonist ivuxolimab in advanced cancers. Study-wide context: Head and neck, renal cell, melanoma or hepatocellular carcinoma were the cancers that dose-escalation patients had.

This CDR3 is built from 17 residues. V was pared by 2 bases and J by 6 bases, with 17 bases between. Germline CDR1 is MDHEN and CDR2 is SYDVKM. Profiling relied on immunoSEQ multiplex PCR, and the TCRdb table lists in-frame clones only, not all of them. In the table there are roughly 73,000 clones, about 90% of which are singletons. The chain links TRBV28 to TRBJ1-6; possible D gene TRBD1, 5 bases. Sequencing used CD4+ or CD8+ T cells sorted from blood, obtained in a trial of the OX40 agonist ivuxolimab. This TCR derives from an adult with an advanced solid tumor such as melanoma, head and neck, liver or kidney cancer. This CDR3 reads CASSLTFVGTVNSPLHF. DNA for the CDR3: TGTGCCAGCAGTTTAACGTTTGTGGGGACGGTTAATTCACCCCTCCACTTT.